These T cell receptor beta chains were read from a single sample in a study of liver allograft versus peripheral blood T cells. TCRdb analysed the reads with MiXCR anew, one entry per CDR3 protein. The table lists 10,000 or so distinct CDR3 sequences, under 20% of them singletons, with 1.2% in the top ten. The origin of the receptors is a human patient who had a liver transplant. The T cells may partly be graft donor cells. The CDR3 runs from the conserved cysteine through the conserved F or W. The D gene is left open where the match is weak. A row's size may be missing; if present it is once, few, many or a size class.

clone_size	v_call	d_call	j_call	cdr3_nt	cdr3_aa
many	TRBV6-1	TRBD2	TRBJ2-5	TGTGCCAGCAGTGAAGCCAGACTAGCGGAGACCCAGTACTTC	CASSEARLAETQYF
few	TRBV3-1	.	TRBJ1-2	TGTGCCAGCAGCCAAGAGGCCTACCGAGGCGCTGGCTACACCTTC	CASSQEAYRGAGYTF
.	TRBV30	TRBD1	TRBJ1-2	TGTGCCTGGGGAAAACGGGACAGGGTTGACGGCTACACCTTC	CAWGKRDRVDGYTF
medium-sized	TRBV7-2	TRBD1	TRBJ1-2	TGTGCCAGCAGCCTCGGGGACAGGGGCTATGGCTACACCTTC	CASSLGDRGYGYTF
.	TRBV19	TRBD1	TRBJ1-4	TGTGCCAGTAGCCCTACAGGGGCAGCAACTAATGAAAAACTGTTTTTT	CASSPTGAATNEKLFF
few	TRBV9	.	TRBJ1-3	TGTGCCAGCAGCGTAGATGGCAGGGTATACTCTGGAAACACCATATATTTT	CASSVDGRVYSGNTIYF
.	TRBV6-5	.	TRBJ1-6	TGTGCCAGCAGTTACTCGACTCGCTACCCCTATAATTCACCCCTCCACTTT	CASSYSTRYPYNSPLHF
few	TRBV5-6	.	TRBJ2-1	TGTGCCAGCAGCTTGGAATACAATGAGCAGTTCTTC	CASSLEYNEQFF
.	TRBV7-2	.	TRBJ1-6	TGTGCCTGGGCTGCAGCCGCTAATTCACCCCCCCACTTT	CAWAAAANSPPHF
.	TRBV12-5	.	TRBJ2-5	TGTGCTAGTGGTTTGGACAGGTGGGTCTCCCAAGAGACCCAGTACTTC	CASGLDRWVSQETQYF
medium-sized	TRBV7-9	.	TRBJ1-2	TGTGCCAGCAGCTTAGCGCCCCTGACAGATGGCTACACCTTC	CASSLAPLTDGYTF
many	TRBV7-2	.	TRBJ2-3	TGTGCCAGCAGCTTTCGGTCAGGGGGCACAGATACGCAGTATTTT	CASSFRSGGTDTQYF
.	TRBV5-5	.	TRBJ1-2	TGTGCCAGCAGCTTTTTAAGCGTAAACTATGGCTACACCTTC	CASSFLSVNYGYTF
few	TRBV19	.	TRBJ1-5	TGTGCCAGTAGTATATATGGGAGAGGTCAGCCCCAGCATTTT	CASSIYGRGQPQHF
.	TRBV20-1	.	TRBJ1-4	TGCAGTGCTAGCCGCACACCCACGGGGGGAAATGAAAAACTGTTTTTT	CSASRTPTGGNEKLFF
many	TRBV7-2	.	TRBJ1-2	TGTGCCAGCAGCTTGATTGGCCAGAGACTCACCTATGGCTACACCTTC	CASSLIGQRLTYGYTF
medium-sized	TRBV10-3	TRBD1	TRBJ1-2	TGTGCCATCAGTGAAGGCCCGGGACAGGGTAACTATGGCTACACCTTC	CAISEGPGQGNYGYTF
few	TRBV10-3	.	TRBJ2-7	TGTGCCATCAGTGGGGGGCCTAGGTCCTACGAGCAGTACTTC	CAISGGPRSYEQYF
medium-sized	TRBV18	.	TRBJ1-3	TGTGCCAGCTCACCACAATCTGGTCGCTCTGGAAACACCATATATTTT	CASSPQSGRSGNTIYF
medium-sized	TRBV6-6	.	TRBJ1-2	TGTGCCAGCAGTTCTCCCGAGGGGGGCTACACCTTC	CASSSPEGGYTF
medium-sized	TRBV29-1	TRBD1	TRBJ1-5	TGCAGCGTTGAGACAGGGGGTCAGCCCCAGCATTTT	CSVETGGQPQHF
few	TRBV5-5	TRBD1	TRBJ1-6	TGTGCCAGCAGCGTTCGGACAGGGGGATCGGGTTCACCCCTCCACTTT	CASSVRTGGSGSPLHF
few	TRBV11-1	.	TRBJ1-1	TGTGCCAGCAGCTTACCGGGGGGCCAAGCTTTCTTT	CASSLPGGQAFF
few	TRBV11-2	TRBD1	TRBJ1-2	TGTGCCAGCAGCTTAAGCCGGGACAGTTCCTATGGCTACACCTTC	CASSLSRDSSYGYTF
medium-sized	TRBV18	TRBD1	TRBJ1-1	TGTGCCAGCAGGACAGGGCCGAACACTGAAGCTTTCTTT	CASRTGPNTEAFF
many	TRBV11-2	.	TRBJ1-4	TGTGCCAGCAGTTTTATGGGTTTAAGGAATGAAAAACTGTTTTTT	CASSFMGLRNEKLFF
few	TRBV5-6	TRBD1	TRBJ1-1	TGTGCCAGCAGGAGACAGGGCAAATACACTGAAGCTTTCTTT	CASRRQGKYTEAFF
medium-sized	TRBV6-5	.	TRBJ1-4	TGTGCCAGCAGTTACGCAAAGGGAGTCGGGAAACTGTTTTTT	CASSYAKGVGKLFF
many	TRBV19	TRBD1	TRBJ2-3	TGTGCCAGTAGTATAGACGGCAGGGGGCGCCGAGATACGCAGTATTTT	CASSIDGRGRRDTQYF
few	TRBV27	.	TRBJ2-7	TGTGCCAGCAGAGGGAGCGCGGGTAGCTCCTACGAGCAGTACTTC	CASRGSAGSSYEQYF
medium-sized	TRBV19	TRBD2	TRBJ2-1	TGTGCCAGTAGTATCGGGACTACGATCTCCTACAATGAGCAGTTCTTC	CASSIGTTISYNEQFF
few	TRBV16	.	TRBJ1-2	TGTGCCAGCAGCCAATCACGCTATGGCTACACCTTC	CASSQSRYGYTF
.	TRBV20-1	.	TRBJ1-5	TGCAGTGCTAGAGGCTCCACTCGGGGCGAGGGGCAGCCCCAGCATTTT	CSARGSTRGEGQPQHF
medium-sized	TRBV7-2	.	TRBJ1-1	TGTGCCAGCAGCTTAGTGGGGGGGATGAACACTGAAGCTTTCTTT	CASSLVGGMNTEAFF
medium-sized	TRBV10-3	TRBD1	TRBJ1-3	TGTGCCATTCGGGACAGCTCTGGAAACACCATATATTTT	CAIRDSSGNTIYF
medium-sized	TRBV6-2/TRBV6-3	.	TRBJ1-2	TGTGCCAGCAGCCAAGGGGGAAACTATGGCTACACCTTC	CASSQGGNYGYTF
medium-sized	TRBV19	.	TRBJ1-6	TGTGCCAGTAGTATACTAGGGTTTAATTCACCCCTCCACTTT	CASSILGFNSPLHF
medium-sized	TRBV6-6	.	TRBJ2-6	TGTGCCAGCAGTAACATACGCTCTGGGGCCAACGTCCTGACTTTC	CASSNIRSGANVLTF
.	TRBV18	.	TRBJ1-2	TGTGCCAGCTCACCACCCGGCGGATGGGGGAACTATGGCTACACCTTC	CASSPPGGWGNYGYTF
many	TRBV19	.	TRBJ2-5	TGTGCCAGTAGTCCTGGGGGGACAGTACAAGAGACCCAGTACTTC	CASSPGGTVQETQYF
.	TRBV24-1	.	TRBJ2-3	TGTGCCACCAGTGATTCGGGACAATTCGAAGGAGGCACAGATACGCAGTATTTT	CATSDSGQFEGGTDTQYF
many	TRBV6-2/TRBV6-3	.	TRBJ1-5	TGTGCCAGCAGTGACAGGTTTATCAATCAGCCCCAGCATTTT	CASSDRFINQPQHF